The 4 T cell receptor beta chains reported below all come from one sample, sequenced in a study of T cell responses to AZD1222 COVID-19 vaccine. Measured with immunoSEQ multiplex PCR; TCRdb has only the in-frame clones, and not every one. In the table there are tens of thousands of clones, about 87% of which are singletons. The material sequenced was peripheral blood, taken 28 days after the second dose of the MenACWY control vaccine. These receptors were collected from an adult who received the MenACWY meningococcal vaccine as a control.

This clone showed up just once. The chain combines TRBV5-1 with TRBJ1-4; D gene uncertain. The germline CDR1 and CDR2 sequences are SGHRS and YFSETQ. The CDR3 sequence is 13 residues long. The V end was cut by 7 bases, the J end by 5 bases, with 12 bases between. Here the CDR3 DNA reads TGCGCCAGCTGTAAAGGGCCGAATGAAAAACTGTTTTTT. Residues: CASCKGPNEKLFF.

This clone showed up just a few times. One junction end disagrees with the germline gene, perhaps due to a read error. This chain uses TRBV19 with TRBJ2-7; no reliable D call. The CDR3 covers 13 residues. The germline V gene encodes CDR1 LNHDA and CDR2 SQIVND (reference sequence). This CDR3 reads CASTYRDSNEQYF. The CDR3 region has the DNA TGTGCCAGTACTTATAGAGACTCCAACGAGCAGTACTTC.

The chain employs TRBV10-3 and TRBJ1-1; 8 bases are a match to TRBD1. Looked up from germline, CDR1 is ENHRY and CDR2 is SYGVKD. J gave up 7 bases and V 10 bases, and 8 bases lay outside the gene matches. This CDR3 comprises 12 residues. CDR3 sequence reads: CASEGQDNEAFF. CDR3 nucleotides: TGTGCCAGCGAGGGACAGGACAATGAAGCTTTCTTT.

In this sample, this clone turned up once. The chain recombines TRBV7-2 with TRBJ1-6; TRBD1 might be the D (5 bases). The CDR3 spans 14 residues. V dropped 7 bases and J dropped 8 bases, with 15 bases sitting between them. Germline V gene lookup returns CDR1 SGHTA and CDR2 FQGNSA. The CDR3 DNA is TGTGCCAGCACCCTGGACACCGGTGATTCACCCCTCCACTTT. Translation gives CASTLDTGDSPLHF.